This T cell receptor (beta chain) was identified in a study of tumor-infiltrating lymphocytes in primary liver carcinoma. In the study overall: Men as well as women, aged 30 to 69 years, made up the patients.

The investigators made TCR beta cDNA from roughly 0.45 ug total RNA, using a constant-region primer. It was through three nested multiplex PCR rounds of slightly modified ARM-PCR that TCR beta libraries arose. The first two PCR rounds used TRBV1-TRBV30 primers with a Cbeta primer, approximately 10 cycles each. One entry per CDR3 protein results from TCRdb running MiXCR on the multiplex PCR reads. The sample lists about 84,000 distinct CDR3 sequences, more than 65% occurring once. V was clipped by 5 bases and J by 1 base; unmatched bases: 5. The CDR3 has 14 residues. From germline, CDR1 is SNHLY and CDR2 FYNNEI. Without any cell sorting, roughly 20-32 mg of bulk tissue yielded co-extracted RNA and DNA.

This receptor was identified in a man in his forties or fifties with primary liver carcinoma and hepatitis B virus infection. The chain combines TRBV2 with TRBJ2-7; TRBD1 aligns across 7 bases. The sample was liver tumor tissue from sampling region 1. Subset defined: tumor region T1, superior pole. The CDR3 spells CASSYDRASYEQYF. DNA for the CDR3: TGTGCCAGCAGTTACGACAGGGCTTCCTACGAGCAGTACTTC.